This T cell receptor (beta chain) comes out of a study of shared clonotypes between healthy human individuals. General study results and limits: The generation probabilities recorded for non-shared clonotypes fell below those of clonotypes shared by all four donors.

A word on this clone: The antigen is not known.

CD45RO-negative, CCR7-selected cells formed the naive CD8 fraction, which excluded terminally differentiated effector memory CD45RA+ cells. J gave up 6 bases and V 8 bases, and 17 bases lay outside the gene matches. Germline lookup yields CDR1 MDHEN and CDR2 SYDVKM. The CDR3 runs to 16 residues. Repertoires were generated with immunoSEQ multiplex PCR, while TCRdb's copy carries only in-frame clones and drops some. This table has some 580,000 clones, about 98% appearing once. The TCR sequence derives from a man aged 30 to 45 in good health. The specimen was naive CD8+ T cells sorted from blood. The chain employs TRBV28 and TRBJ2-7; 9 bases line up with TRBD2. The CDR3 nucleotides read TGTGCCAGCCACGAGCGGCTAGCGGGGACCCTAGGCGAGCAGTACTTC. Its protein product is CASHERLAGTLGEQYF.